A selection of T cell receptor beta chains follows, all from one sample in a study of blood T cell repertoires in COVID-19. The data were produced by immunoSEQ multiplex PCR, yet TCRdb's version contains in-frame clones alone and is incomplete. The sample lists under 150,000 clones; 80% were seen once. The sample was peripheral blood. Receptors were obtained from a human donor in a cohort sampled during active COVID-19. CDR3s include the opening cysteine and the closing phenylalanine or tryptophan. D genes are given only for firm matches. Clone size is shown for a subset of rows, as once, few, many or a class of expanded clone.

CDR3aa: CASSPASYNEKLFF
CDR3nt: TGTGCCAGCTCACCAGCGAGCTATAATGAAAAACTGTTTTTT
j_gene: TRBJ1-4
v_gene: TRBV18
d_gene: .
abundance: .

CDR3aa: CASSLGGGTETQYF
CDR3nt: TGTGCCAGCAGCTTAGGTGGGGGGACGGAGACCCAGTACTTC
j_gene: TRBJ2-5
v_gene: TRBV7-2
d_gene: .
abundance: .

CDR3aa: CASSTGARGYTF
CDR3nt: TGTGCCAGCAGTACAGGGGCGCGGGGCTACACCTTC
j_gene: TRBJ1-2
v_gene: TRBV28
d_gene: TRBD1
abundance: .

CDR3aa: CASSEVRGGDDGYTF
CDR3nt: TGTGCCAGCAGTGAAGTTAGGGGTGGGGATGATGGCTACACCTTC
j_gene: TRBJ1-2
v_gene: TRBV2
d_gene: .
abundance: .

CDR3aa: CASSPGDLSSYNEQFF
CDR3nt: TGCGCCAGCAGCCCGGGGGACTTGAGCTCCTACAATGAGCAGTTCTTC
j_gene: TRBJ2-1
v_gene: TRBV5-1
d_gene: .
abundance: .

CDR3aa: CASSYTDRDDGYTF
CDR3nt: TGTGCCAGCAGTTACACGGACAGAGATGATGGCTACACCTTC
j_gene: TRBJ1-2
v_gene: TRBV6-2/TRBV6-3
d_gene: .
abundance: .

CDR3aa: CASSRPRAGWGTNEKLFF
CDR3nt: TGTGCCAGCAGCCGACCCAGGGCAGGGTGGGGCACTAATGAAAAACTGTTTTTT
j_gene: TRBJ1-4
v_gene: TRBV28
d_gene: .
abundance: .

CDR3aa: CASSSLQGAYTEAFF
CDR3nt: TGTGCCAGCAGCTCATTACAGGGGGCGTACACTGAAGCTTTCTTT
j_gene: TRBJ1-1
v_gene: TRBV11-2
d_gene: TRBD1
abundance: .

CDR3aa: CASSFGLAGGLQETQYF
CDR3nt: TGTGCCAGCAGCTTTGGACTAGCGGGGGGTCTACAAGAGACCCAGTACTTC
j_gene: TRBJ2-5
v_gene: TRBV7-9
d_gene: TRBD2
abundance: .

CDR3aa: CASSSINGDASTDTQYF
CDR3nt: TGTGCCAGCAGTTCCATAAACGGAGACGCTAGCACAGATACGCAGTATTTT
j_gene: TRBJ2-3
v_gene: TRBV27
d_gene: .
abundance: once

CDR3aa: CASSIQGAQYF
CDR3nt: TGTGCCAGCAGCATACAGGGGGCCCAGTACTTC
j_gene: TRBJ2-5
v_gene: TRBV25-1
d_gene: TRBD1
abundance: many

CDR3aa: CASSWAGDGANVLTF
CDR3nt: TGCGCCAGCAGCTGGGCAGGGGACGGGGCCAACGTCCTGACTTTC
j_gene: TRBJ2-6
v_gene: TRBV5-1
d_gene: .
abundance: .

CDR3aa: CAWSNRPHGTGNTIYF
CDR3nt: TGTGCCTGGAGTAACCGTCCCCACGGTACGGGAAACACCATATATTTT
j_gene: TRBJ1-3
v_gene: TRBV30
d_gene: .
abundance: .

CDR3aa: CASSLAGGSNYEQYF
CDR3nt: TGTGCCAGCAGCTTGGCAGGGGGCTCGAACTACGAGCAGTACTTC
j_gene: TRBJ2-7
v_gene: TRBV5-5
d_gene: TRBD1
abundance: .

CDR3aa: CARRVAGCSNQPQHF
CDR3nt: TGTGCCAGAAGGGTCGCGGGATGTAGCAATCAGCCCCAGCATTTT
j_gene: TRBJ1-5
v_gene: TRBV7-5
d_gene: .
abundance: .

CDR3aa: CACSGSVGQPQHF
CDR3nt: TGTGCCTGCTCAGGTTCAGTGGGTCAGCCCCAGCATTTT
j_gene: TRBJ1-5
v_gene: TRBV30
d_gene: .
abundance: .

CDR3aa: CASCAGVNTGELFF
CDR3nt: TGTGCCAGCTGCGCGGGAGTGAACACCGGGGAGCTGTTTTTT
j_gene: TRBJ2-2
v_gene: TRBV9
d_gene: TRBD2
abundance: .

CDR3aa: CASSTPRQAYGYTF
CDR3nt: TGTGCCAGCAGCACCCCCCGGCAGGCCTATGGCTACACCTTC
j_gene: TRBJ1-2
v_gene: TRBV11-2
d_gene: .
abundance: .

CDR3aa: CASSLGPIQETQYF
CDR3nt: TGTGCCAGCAGCTTAGGGCCGATCCAAGAGACCCAGTACTTC
j_gene: TRBJ2-5
v_gene: TRBV11-1
d_gene: .
abundance: .

CDR3aa: CASSYRGQGTEAFF
CDR3nt: TGTGCCAGCAGTTACAGGGGGCAGGGCACTGAAGCTTTCTTT
j_gene: TRBJ1-1
v_gene: TRBV6-5
d_gene: TRBD1
abundance: .

CDR3aa: CASSHLDRGSEQYF
CDR3nt: TGTGCCAGCAGCCACTTGGACAGGGGCAGCGAGCAGTACTTC
j_gene: TRBJ2-7
v_gene: TRBV3-1/TRBV3-2
d_gene: TRBD1
abundance: .

CDR3aa: CSVRTGNTGELFF
CDR3nt: TGCAGCGTGCGGACGGGAAACACCGGGGAGCTGTTTTTT
j_gene: TRBJ2-2
v_gene: TRBV29-1
d_gene: .
abundance: .

CDR3aa: CSVEEVRGNEQFF
CDR3nt: TGCAGCGTTGAAGAGGTCCGGGGCAATGAGCAGTTCTTC
j_gene: TRBJ2-1
v_gene: TRBV29-1
d_gene: .
abundance: .

CDR3aa: CAISVAGGRVDTQYF
CDR3nt: TGTGCCATCAGTGTTGCGGGAGGCCGGGTAGATACGCAGTATTTT
j_gene: TRBJ2-3
v_gene: TRBV10-3
d_gene: TRBD2
abundance: .

CDR3aa: CASSNSGVRDTQYF
CDR3nt: TGCGCCAGCAGTAATTCGGGGGTGAGGGATACGCAGTATTTT
j_gene: TRBJ2-3
v_gene: TRBV5-1
d_gene: .
abundance: .

CDR3aa: CASSVQGGETQYF
CDR3nt: TGTGCCAGCAGTGTACAGGGTGGCGAGACCCAGTACTTC
j_gene: TRBJ2-5
v_gene: TRBV6-4
d_gene: .
abundance: .

CDR3aa: CASRLAGAYEQYF
CDR3nt: TGCGCCAGTCGCCTGGCGGGAGCCTACGAGCAGTACTTC
j_gene: TRBJ2-7
v_gene: TRBV10-2
d_gene: TRBD2
abundance: .

CDR3aa: CASSLGQGEKLFF
CDR3nt: TGTGCCAGCAGCTTGGGACAGGGTGAAAAACTGTTTTTT
j_gene: TRBJ1-4
v_gene: TRBV7-2
d_gene: TRBD1
abundance: .

CDR3aa: CASSRSRGTEAFF
CDR3nt: TGTGCCAGCAGCCGGAGCAGGGGCACTGAAGCTTTCTTT
j_gene: TRBJ1-1
v_gene: TRBV14
d_gene: .
abundance: .

CDR3aa: CATRLAGISTDTQYF
CDR3nt: TGTGCCACCCGACTAGCGGGTATTAGCACAGATACGCAGTATTTT
j_gene: TRBJ2-3
v_gene: TRBV7-2
d_gene: TRBD2
abundance: .

CDR3aa: CASSFSGRGSYNEQFF
CDR3nt: TGTGCCAGCAGCTTCAGCGGGAGGGGCTCCTACAATGAGCAGTTCTTC
j_gene: TRBJ2-1
v_gene: TRBV7-9
d_gene: TRBD2
abundance: .

CDR3aa: CASSAPDRGNYGYTF
CDR3nt: TGTGCCAGCAGTGCCCCGGACAGGGGTAACTATGGCTACACCTTC
j_gene: TRBJ1-2
v_gene: TRBV6-2/TRBV6-3
d_gene: TRBD1
abundance: .